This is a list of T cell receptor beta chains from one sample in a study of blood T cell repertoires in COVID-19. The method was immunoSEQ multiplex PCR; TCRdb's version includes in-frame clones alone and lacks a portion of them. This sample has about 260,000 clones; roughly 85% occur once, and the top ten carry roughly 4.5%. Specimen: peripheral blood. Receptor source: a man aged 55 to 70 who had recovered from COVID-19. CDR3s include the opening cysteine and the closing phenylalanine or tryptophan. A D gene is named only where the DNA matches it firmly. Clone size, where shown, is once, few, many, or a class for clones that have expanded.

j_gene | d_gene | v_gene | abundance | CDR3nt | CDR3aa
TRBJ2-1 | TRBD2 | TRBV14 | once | TGTGCCAGCAGCCAACGGACTAGCGGTTCTGAGCAGTTCTTC | CASSQRTSGSEQFF
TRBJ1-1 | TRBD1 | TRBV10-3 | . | TGTGCCATCAGCCCCGGACAGGGGGCGGCTGAAGCTTTCTTT | CAISPGQGAAEAFF
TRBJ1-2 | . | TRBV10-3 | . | TGTGCCATCGGGGGTGGGCCAGGGGATGGCTACACCTTC | CAIGGGPGDGYTF
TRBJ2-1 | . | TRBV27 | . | TGTGCCAGTAGCGGTGGTAGGGTAAACAATGAGCAGTTCTTC | CASSGGRVNNEQFF
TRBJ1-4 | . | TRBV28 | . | TGTGCCAGCAGTTTAGTAGACAGGAGGAATGAAAAACTGTTTTTT | CASSLVDRRNEKLFF
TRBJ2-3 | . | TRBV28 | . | TGTGCCAGCAGTTTACGTTTTGCAGATACGCAGTATTTT | CASSLRFADTQYF
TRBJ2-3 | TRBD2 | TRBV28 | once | TGTGCCAGCAACCCTAGCGGGGGGCGAGTATCTGGTACGCAGTATTTT | CASNPSGGRVSGTQYF
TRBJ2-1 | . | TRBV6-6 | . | TGTGCCAGCAGTTACGCCCAGGGTTTTGAGCAGTTCTTC | CASSYAQGFEQFF
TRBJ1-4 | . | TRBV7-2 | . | TGTGCCAGCAGCTTAGCCGGGAACACTAATGAAAAACTGTTTTTT | CASSLAGNTNEKLFF
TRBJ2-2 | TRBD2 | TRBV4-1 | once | TGCGCCAGCAAAGCGGGGGGGCAGAACACCGGGGAGCTGTTTTTT | CASKAGGQNTGELFF
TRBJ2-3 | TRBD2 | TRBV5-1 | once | TGCGCCAGCAGCGCCGGACTAGCGGGAGAAGTAGATACGCAGTATTTT | CASSAGLAGEVDTQYF
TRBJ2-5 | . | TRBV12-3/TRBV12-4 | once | TGTGCCAGCAGACCAAGGGGCCAAGAGACCCAGTACTTC | CASRPRGQETQYF
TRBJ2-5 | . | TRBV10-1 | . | TGCGCCAGCAGTGAGTCGGGTTCCCCGGGGGAGACCCAGTACTTC | CASSESGSPGETQYF
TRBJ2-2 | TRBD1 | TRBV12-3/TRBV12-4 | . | TGTGCCAGCAGTCCCGGACAGGGCGGGGAGCTGTTTTTT | CASSPGQGGELFF
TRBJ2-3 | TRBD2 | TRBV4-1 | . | TGCGCCAGCAGCCAAGTGCGGGGGGGGCCCACAGATACGCAGTATTTT | CASSQVRGGPTDTQYF
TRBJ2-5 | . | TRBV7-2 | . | TGTGCCAGCAGCCCCAACCAAGAGACCCAGTACTTC | CASSPNQETQYF
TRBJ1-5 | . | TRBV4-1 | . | TGCGCCAGCAGCCAAGAACAGGGATATAGCAATCAGCCCCAGCATTTT | CASSQEQGYSNQPQHF
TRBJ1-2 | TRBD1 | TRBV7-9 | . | TGTGCCAGCAGCTTAGTACAGGGGGCCTATGGCTACACCTTC | CASSLVQGAYGYTF
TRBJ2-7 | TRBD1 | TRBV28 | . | TGTGCCAGCAGTGATCCGGGACAGGGCTACGAGCAGTACTTC | CASSDPGQGYEQYF
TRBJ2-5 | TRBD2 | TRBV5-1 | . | TGCGCCAGCAGCTTGGCCCTAGCGGGAGGAGCCCAAGAGACCCAGTACTTC | CASSLALAGGAQETQYF
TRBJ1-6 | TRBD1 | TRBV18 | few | TGTGCCAGCTCACCGTGGCCCCTCGGGACAGTAAGCTCCTATAATTCACCCCTCCACTTT | CASSPWPLGTVSSYNSPLHF
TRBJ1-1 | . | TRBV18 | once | TGTGCCAGCTCACCACGGATTCAGGGCGATAACACTGAAGCTTTCTTT | CASSPRIQGDNTEAFF
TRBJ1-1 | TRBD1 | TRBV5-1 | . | TGCGCCAGCAGCTTGGACACAGGGGGCAACACTGAAGCTTTCTTT | CASSLDTGGNTEAFF
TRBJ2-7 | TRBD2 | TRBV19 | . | TGTGCCACGGGGCTAGCGGGACACTACGAGCAGTACTTC | CATGLAGHYEQYF
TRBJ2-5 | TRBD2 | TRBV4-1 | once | TGCGCCAGCAGCTTAGCGGGGGGGGCCCAAGAGACCCAGTACTTC | CASSLAGGAQETQYF
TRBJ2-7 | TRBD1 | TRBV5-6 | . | TGTGCCAGCAGCTCGCCGGGACAGGGCTACGAGCAGTACTTC | CASSSPGQGYEQYF
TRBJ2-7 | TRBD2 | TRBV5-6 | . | TGTGCCAGCAGCTTGGCCTCTGGGCTAGCGGGAGACGAGCAGTACTTC | CASSLASGLAGDEQYF
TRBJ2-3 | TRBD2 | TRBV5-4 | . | TGTGCCAGCAGCTTGGCCGGGGGGAGGGCAGGAGATACGCAGTATTTT | CASSLAGGRAGDTQYF
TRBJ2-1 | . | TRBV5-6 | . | TGTGCCAGCAGCTTGCAGGGGTCAACACTTACGTTGGAGCAGTTCTTC | CASSLQGSTLTLEQFF
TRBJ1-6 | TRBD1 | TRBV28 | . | TGTGCCAGCAGTTTTCGGGACAGGGGATCACCCCTCCACTTT | CASSFRDRGSPLHF
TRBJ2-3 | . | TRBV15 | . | TGTGCCACCAGCAGAGACGGACAAAGCACAGATACGCAGTATTTT | CATSRDGQSTDTQYF
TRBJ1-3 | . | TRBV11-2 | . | TGTGCCAGCAGCTTACAGGGGTACACCATATATTTT | CASSLQGYTIYF
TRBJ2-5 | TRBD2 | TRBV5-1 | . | TGCGCCAGCGGACTAGCGGGGGGACAAGAGACCCAGTACTTC | CASGLAGGQETQYF
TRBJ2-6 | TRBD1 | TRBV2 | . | TGTGCCAGCAGGCGCTACAGGGGGACCCTCTCTGGGGCCAACGTCCTGACTTTC | CASRRYRGTLSGANVLTF
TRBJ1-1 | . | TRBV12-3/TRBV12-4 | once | TGTGCCAGCACCAAGCCGGGACACCAAGCTTTCTTT | CASTKPGHQAFF
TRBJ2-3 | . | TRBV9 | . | TGTGCCAGCAGCGTAGGGAATAGCCGAGATACGCAGTATTTT | CASSVGNSRDTQYF
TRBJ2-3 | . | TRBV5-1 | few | TGCGCCAGCGGGGTGGGGAGCGGCACAGATACGCAGTATTTT | CASGVGSGTDTQYF
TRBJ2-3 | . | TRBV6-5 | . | TGTGCCAGCAGTTACTCCAGGGGCACAGATACGCAGTATTTT | CASSYSRGTDTQYF
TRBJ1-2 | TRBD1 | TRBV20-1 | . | TGCAGTGCTAGTCTCACAGGGGTGAAGAACTATGGCTACACCTTC | CSASLTGVKNYGYTF
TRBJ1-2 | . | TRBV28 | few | TGTGCCAGCAGTTCCCAGGGCAGACTCTATGGCTACACCTTC | CASSSQGRLYGYTF
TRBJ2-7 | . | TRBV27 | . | TGTGCCAGCCGACGGGCTCGGGACGGGAGCTCCTACGAGCAGTACTTC | CASRRARDGSSYEQYF
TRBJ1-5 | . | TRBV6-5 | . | TGTGCCAGCAGTTACTCTCAGGGTGGGGGCAATCAGCCCCAGCATTTT | CASSYSQGGGNQPQHF
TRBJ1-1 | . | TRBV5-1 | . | TGCGCCAGCAAACCATCAGGGGTGTTGAGCACTGAAGCTTTCTTT | CASKPSGVLSTEAFF
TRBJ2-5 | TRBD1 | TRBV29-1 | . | TGCAGCGGGGGGGGACAGGGAGGAGGAGAGACCCAGTACTTC | CSGGGQGGGETQYF
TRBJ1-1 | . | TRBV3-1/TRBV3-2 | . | TGTGCCAGCAGCCAAGGACGGCGGGTTCTCAGTGAAGCTTTCTTT | CASSQGRRVLSEAFF
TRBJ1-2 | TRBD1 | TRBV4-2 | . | TGTGCCAGCAGCCAAGACAGGGGGGAGCACTATGGCTACACCTTC | CASSQDRGEHYGYTF
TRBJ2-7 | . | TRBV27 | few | TGTGCCAGCAGTTTACGTCCCATTCTGGTTAGCGACGAGCAGTACTTC | CASSLRPILVSDEQYF
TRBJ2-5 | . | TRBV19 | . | TGTGCCAGTAGTATAGGGACAGCTCGGGCCCTAGAGACCCAGTACTTC | CASSIGTARALETQYF
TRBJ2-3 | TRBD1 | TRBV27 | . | TGTGCCAGCAGTTTGACCGGGACAGGGGTAGATACGCAGTATTTT | CASSLTGTGVDTQYF
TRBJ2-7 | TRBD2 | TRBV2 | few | TGTGCCAGCAGCCCTAGCGGGAGGGCCCCCTACGAGCAGTACTTC | CASSPSGRAPYEQYF
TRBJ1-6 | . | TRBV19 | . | TGTGCCAGTAGTACAGATATTAATTCACCCCTCCACTTT | CASSTDINSPLHF
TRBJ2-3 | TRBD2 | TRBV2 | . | TGTGCCAGCAGTGAAGCGTCGACTAGCGGGAGTGGAGCTACGCAGTATTTT | CASSEASTSGSGATQYF
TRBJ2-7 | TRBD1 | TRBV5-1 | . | TGCGCCAGCAGCTACGGACAGGGGGGCGACGAGCAGTACTTC | CASSYGQGGDEQYF
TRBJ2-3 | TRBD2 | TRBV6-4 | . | TGTGCCAGCAGTGACTTCACTAGCGGGAGCGGCACAGATACGCAGTATTTT | CASSDFTSGSGTDTQYF
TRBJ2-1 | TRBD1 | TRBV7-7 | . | TGTGCTAGCAGCCGGGGACAGAGCTCCTACAATGAGCAGTTCTTC | CASSRGQSSYNEQFF